This T cell receptor beta chain was profiled in a study of response to subunit inactivated influenza vaccine. Germline values: CDR1 KGHDR, CDR2 SFDVKD. The CDR3 contains 17 residues. TCRdb re-analysed the RT-PCR reads in MiXCR, keeping a single row per CDR3 protein. The repertoire holds 170,000 or so distinct CDR3 sequences, with roughly 10% as singletons. General observations from the study: There was a suggestion from the authors that each seasonal influenza vaccination recruits few new T cells.

A word on this clonotype: Its antigen is as yet unknown. The junction does not match germline at one end; this may be a read error.

Here the sequenced sample was CD8+ T cells sorted from PBMCs, taken roughly 24 months after vaccination. This sequence originates from a man in his fifties or sixties who received an inactivated influenza vaccine. This chain joins TRBV24-1 and TRBJ2-1, with 10 bases aligning to TRBD2. Here the CDR3 DNA reads TGTGCCACCGGTGATTTCAGCGGGGGGGCCAACTACAATGAGCAGTTCTTC. As protein: CATGDFSGGANYNEQFF.